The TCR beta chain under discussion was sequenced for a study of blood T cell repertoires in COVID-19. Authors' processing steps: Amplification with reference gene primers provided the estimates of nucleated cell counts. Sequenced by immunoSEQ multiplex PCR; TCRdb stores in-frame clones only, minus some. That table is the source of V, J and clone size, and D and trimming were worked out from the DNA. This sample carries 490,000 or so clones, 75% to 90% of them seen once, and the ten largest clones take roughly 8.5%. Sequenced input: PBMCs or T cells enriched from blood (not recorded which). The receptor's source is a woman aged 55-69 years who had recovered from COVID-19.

The CDR3: CATSRERGRRNTGELFF. The CDR3 DNA follows: TGTGCCACCAGCAGAGAGCGCGGGCGCAGGAACACCGGGGAGCTGTTTTTT. The chain combines TRBV15 with TRBJ2-2; D might be TRBD2 (5 bases). Trimming took 0 bases from V and 1 from J, leaving 12 bases between them. There are 17 residues in the CDR3. Germline V lookup: CDR1 LNHNV, CDR2 YYDKDF (reference sequence).